This T cell receptor beta chain comes out of a study of lymphopenia after photon versus proton radiotherapy. Study findings and constraints: Relative stability marked proton patients; photon patients lost diversity and naive cells. Larger post-nadir TCR diversity loss correlated inversely with survival in deceased patients.

For this clone: No antigen is known for it.

CDR3 length: 16 amino acids. The V gene end was trimmed by 5 bases and the J gene end by 3 bases; junction bases not matched to a gene: 5. Per the germline V gene, CDR1 is SGHRS and CDR2 is YFSETQ. Sequencing used immunoSEQ multiplex PCR; TCRdb keeps in-frame clones, though not all of them. The sample contains just under 3,000 clones, approximately 94% of which appear only once. Sequences were derived from peripheral blood, sampled from a patient treated with photon-based radiotherapy. The source of this sequence is a woman aged 70 to 79 with pancreatic cancer. This chain links TRBV5-1 with TRBJ1-4; TRBD1 matches at 12 bases. The CDR3 DNA reads TGCGCCAGCAGGGGGACAGGGGGCGCGGCTAATGAAAAACTGTTTTTT. Its translation is CASRGTGGAANEKLFF.